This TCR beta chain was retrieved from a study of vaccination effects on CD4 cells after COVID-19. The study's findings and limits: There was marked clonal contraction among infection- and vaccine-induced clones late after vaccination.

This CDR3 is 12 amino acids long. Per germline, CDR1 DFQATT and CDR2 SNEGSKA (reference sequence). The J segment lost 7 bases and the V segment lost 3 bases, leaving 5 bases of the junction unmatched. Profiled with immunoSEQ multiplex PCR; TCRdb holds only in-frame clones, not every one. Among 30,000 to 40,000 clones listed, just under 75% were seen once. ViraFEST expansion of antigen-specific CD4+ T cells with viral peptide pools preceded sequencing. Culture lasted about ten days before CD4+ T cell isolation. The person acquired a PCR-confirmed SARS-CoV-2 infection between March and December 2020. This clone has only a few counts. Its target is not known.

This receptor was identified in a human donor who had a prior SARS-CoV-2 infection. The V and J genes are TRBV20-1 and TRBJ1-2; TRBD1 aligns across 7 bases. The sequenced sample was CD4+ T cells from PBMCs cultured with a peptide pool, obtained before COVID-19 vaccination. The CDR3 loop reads CSASWDRGGYTF. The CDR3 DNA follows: TGCAGTGCTAGTTGGGACAGAGGTGGCTACACCTTC.